This T cell receptor beta chain was sequenced during a study of naive CD8 T cells in extremely preterm neonates (dated by TCRdb to about 2017). For the wider study: The age range of the adult participants is stated as 25-50 years in the abstract but as 20-50 years in the methods. The study compared the TCRbeta CDR3 repertoires of sorted naive CD8+ T cells among four age groups: extremely preterm neonates, term neonates, young children and adults.

The peripheral blood donors were five healthy children aged 16-56 months who were having elective routine surgery, plus five healthy nonsmoking adults. The adult controls were healthy nonsmokers aged roughly 18-55 years, with a median age of roughly 39 years. A FACSAria III cell sorter was used to sort live, Annexin V-negative naive CD8+ T cells (CD3+CD8+CD45RA+CCR7+). Between roughly 18,000 and 100,000 naive CD8+ T cells were sorted per sample. Ficoll-Paque density gradient centrifugation was used to isolate mononuclear cells from diluted blood. Before sorting, mononuclear cells were cryopreserved in around 10% DMSO plus 90% FBS and kept long term at -150 degrees C. After thawing, cells were stained with Annexin V along with antibodies against CD3, CD8, CCR7 and CD45RA. Genomic DNA was extracted from snap-frozen sorted cell pellets with the DNeasy Blood and Tissue Kit. Here is what the overall study found, with its caveats: The authors noted a small sample size and variable productive template counts among preterm samples as limitations. A higher proportion of shared CDR3 nucleotide sequences was found in preterm neonates (approximately 2.5%) than in term neonates (about 0.4%), young children (about 0.03%) and adults (approximately 0.01%). Preterm neonates had significantly lower iChao1 richness than all other age groups (p < 0.05) and an even clone distribution, indicating a less rich repertoire. Compared with the older groups, preterm CDR3s were shorter and closer to germline, carrying fewer N additions and showing less junctional trimming. Prospective longitudinal studies of preterm and term neonates were called for by the authors so that T cell development could be tracked within individuals.

A two-step, bias-controlled multiplex PCR was used to amplify TCRbeta CDR3 regions from genomic DNA. The multiplex PCR included primers specific for each TRBV and TRBJ gene segment. The immunoSEQ Assay was used to generate the TCRbeta repertoire data. In the original analysis: To merge closely related sequences, reads went through filtering and clustering using a relative-frequency ratio and a modified nearest-neighbor algorithm. IMGT annotation was the basis for assigning V, D and J genes to CDR3 sequences. Template counts were corrected for PCR amplification bias by normalization and were quantified against synthetic TCR CDR3 analog sequences. Only unique productive sequences, that is, in-frame CDR3 sequences lacking stop codons, were included in the analyses. The immunoSEQ Analyzer software was used to calculate clonality, defined as 1 minus Pielou's evenness, and iChao1 richness. Statistical testing was performed in JMP, using Student's t-test or a non-parametric test depending on Shapiro-Wilk normality results. TCRdb's version of the immuneACCESS table is confined to in-frame rearrangements and falls short of the full clone set. An unresolved V gene accounts for under half of the shortfall where checked; the remainder is of unknown origin. The D gene and trimming were derived from the DNA, and the V and J assignments and clone size from that table. The sample has more than 4,500 clones on record, nearly 98% of them singletons. Together, the top ten hold 0.65% to 0.95% of the sample.

This clone has just one count. No cognate antigen has been identified for it. There are no base qualities to consult, and no much larger clone falls within one base. The TCR originated in a human donor in good health. Sequenced: naive CD8+ T cells from blood.

The CDR3 region: CASSRGAGANVLTF. The base sequence is TGTGCCAGCAGTCGGGGGGCTGGGGCCAACGTCCTGACTTTC. The rearrangement joined TRBV25-1 to TRBJ2-6, and TRBD2 matches 7 of the central bases. Relative to germline, V is missing 5 bases and J is missing 2 bases, with 0 bases of the junction outside any gene match. The germline V gene supplies CDR1 MGHDK and CDR2 SYGVNS. CDR3 length: 14 amino acids, cysteine to phenylalanine. The retained sequence is limited to the CDR3, 42 bases, with the frame set at the first base. With all but the CDR3 taken from the reference TRBV25-1 and TRBJ2-6 genes, the full variable domain is: EADIYQTPRYLVIGTGKKITLECSQTMGHDKMYWYQQDPGMELHLIHYSYGVNSTEKGDLSSESTVSRIRTEHFPLTLESARPSHTSQYLCASSRGAGANVLTFGAGSRLTVL.